This T cell receptor (beta chain) was sequenced during a study of blood T cell repertoires in COVID-19 (dated by TCRdb to about 2020). Regarding the complete study: Recovered participants in ImmuneRACE Cohort 3 were defined as having two consecutive negative NP/OP PCR tests, clearance from a healthcare professional, or resolution of symptoms. A freely available public database, intended as a resource for researchers studying the immune response to SARS-CoV-2, is where the repertoires were released. Nearly every sample came with metadata listing a de-identified subject ID, COVID-19 status, age in years and sex. The prospective study material was composed of cDNA or gDNA derived from T cells, B-cell-depleted T cells, or PBMCs. The dataset comprised deeply sampled blood TCRbeta repertoires from subjects exposed to, actively infected with, or recovered from COVID-19. Samples from collaborators originated in the United States, Italy and Spain and spanned both the acute and convalescent phases of COVID-19. The samples were drawn from the first 160 participants of the ongoing ImmuneRACE study and from roughly 1,300 subjects provided by 6 global collaborators. Where HLA class I and class II types were available, the types were taken from metadata supplied by the sample provider, not from assay-based typing. General findings and caveats noted by the study authors: How much clinical and demographic metadata was included differed by source and by participant, and the metadata was provided uncurated.

In the prospective study, participants were roughly 18 to 100 years old, resided in 25 or so geographic areas of the United States, and were enrolled through a virtual design. In the prospective study, cohorts were assigned on the basis of participant-reported clinical history obtained from a screening survey and a study questionnaire. Mobile phlebotomists in the prospective study collected whole blood, serum and a nasopharyngeal or oropharyngeal swab from every participant. Over a roughly 2-month period, participants in the prospective study had the option of providing additional blood draws and questionnaires. Before DNA extraction, prospective study blood samples were shipped either frozen or at room temperature. Concerning this clone: It lacks a known antigen. Per-nucleotide qualities are absent, and no much larger clonotype sits a single base away.

CDR1 MGHRA and CDR2 YSYEKL are derived from the germline V gene. After removal of 6 bases from V and 6 bases from J, the junction retains 8 bases not matched to a gene. The CDR3 runs 14 residues from the cysteine to the phenylalanine. The only DNA kept is the CDR3, 42 bases in frame from the first base. The immunoSEQ Assay, a bias-controlled multiplex PCR, was used to amplify TCRbeta CDR3 regions from genomic DNA. In the source study's methods: Nucleated cell counts per sample were estimated from amplification of reference gene primers within the assay. Sequence reads were collapsed and filtered to measure the absolute abundance of every unique TCRbeta CDR3 rearrangement. For each sample, productive Simpson clonality was calculated as the square root of Simpson's diversity index over productive rearrangements. What TCRdb holds here is the immuneACCESS table cut down to in-frame rearrangements. Part of the clones is not present; checked against another copy, under half of the missing clones reflect an unresolved V gene, and the others are unexplained. That table supplies the V and J calls and clone size; D and trimming were determined from the DNA. The sample table holds under 300,000 clones, of which around 89% were seen once. Under 2.5% of the sample rests with the top ten.

This sequence originates from a woman aged 55-70 years in a cohort exposed to, infected with or recovered from COVID-19 (not recorded which). The sample comprised PBMCs or T cells enriched from blood (not recorded which). Rearrangement joined TRBV4-1 to TRBJ2-3; 8 middle bases align to TRBD2. In nucleotides, the sequence is TGCGCCAGCAGGCCCGGGGGCGGGGGGGATACGCAGTATTTT. This sequence encodes CASRPGGGGDTQYF.